The 20 T cell receptor beta chains below were found in one sample sequenced in a study of T cell repertoires in cytomegalovirus infection. TCRdb fed the reads into MiXCR, producing one record per CDR3 protein. Altogether around 350,000 distinct CDR3 sequences are present, approximately 18% being singletons, with the ten largest covering roughly 8.7%. Sequencing was done on a sample of PBMCs. The origin of the receptors is a human donor in good health (CMV status not recorded). Some clones in this sample may be carry-over from other donors' samples.

V usage is TRBV7-2 and J usage is TRBJ1-3; maybe TRBD1 (6 bases). The CDR3 covers 14 residues. Trimming stripped 2 bases from V and 2 bases from J, with 7 bases between. Germline CDR1 is SGHTA and CDR2 is FQGNSA. This CDR3 is CASSLQGPGNTIYF. The DNA of the CDR3 is TGTGCCAGCAGCTTACAGGGGCCTGGAAACACCATATATTTT.

This clonotype was observed many times. The CDR3 here is CASSSNYQGSDYGYTF. The CDR3 nucleotides read TGTGCCAGCAGCTCAAATTACCAGGGAAGTGACTATGGCTACACCTTC. The gene calls are TRBV7-8 and TRBJ1-2; D is perhaps TRBD1 (5 bases). The ends were cut back, 4 bases at V and 3 bases at J, with 18 bases in the middle. The germline V gene encodes CDR1 SGHVS and CDR2 FQNEAQ. CDR3 size: 16 residues.

This clonotype was counted ten times or more. The chain joins TRBV7-2 to TRBJ2-7; 10 bases fit TRBD2. In germline, CDR1 is SGHTA, CDR2 FQGNSA. The CDR3 spans 19 residues. J gave up 0 bases and V 5 bases, and 16 bases lay outside the gene matches. The CDR3: CASSKGLAGAFISSYEQYF. Written as DNA, the CDR3 is TGTGCCAGCAGCAAAGGGCTAGCGGGGGCCTTTATCAGCTCCTACGAGCAGTACTTC.

The chain uses TRBV6-2 or TRBV6-3 and TRBJ2-1; 10 bases align to TRBD1. This CDR3 spans 15 amino acids. Trimming cost V 5 bases and J 2 bases; bases outside gene matches: 3. CDR1 is MNHEY and CDR2 is SVGEGT in the germline V gene. The CDR3 sequence is CASSQGQGPYNEQFF. CDR3 in DNA: TGTGCCAGCAGTCAGGGACAGGGGCCCTACAATGAGCAGTTCTTC.

The V and J genes are TRBV5-4 and TRBJ1-6; D uncertain. CDR1 SGHNT and CDR2 YYREEE come from the germline V gene (reference sequence). Trimming stripped 1 base from V and 14 bases from J, with 13 bases between. The CDR3 is made up of 13 amino acids. The CDR3 DNA follows: TGTGCCAGCAGCTTGCTCGCGGGATCTGCCCTCCACTTT. This encodes CASSLLAGSALHF. Combining the CDR3 with reference TRBV5-4 and TRBJ1-6 gives the whole variable domain ETGVTQSPTHLIKTRGQQVTLRCSSQSGHNTVSWYQQALGQGPQFIFQYYREEENGRGNFPPRFSGLQFPNYSSELNVNALELDDSALYLCASSLLAGSALHFGNGTRLTVT.

This clonotype has ten or more counts. This chain links TRBV11-2 with TRBJ2-5; D call uncertain. V lost 5 bases to trimming and J lost 0 bases, with 16 bases between them. The CDR3 runs 16 residues. CDR1 is SGHAT and CDR2 is FQNNGV in the germline V gene. The CDR3 region is CASSLLRAGNQETQYF. The CDR3, as DNA: TGTGCCAGCAGCCTATTAAGAGCAGGCAACCAAGAGACCCAGTACTTC.

This clonotype has a count of ten or more. The CDR3 DNA reads as TGTGCCAGCAGCATGGGGGATACTGAAGCTTTCTTT. Residues: CASSMGDTEAFF. The V and J genes are TRBV7-9 and TRBJ1-1; D may be TRBD1 (5 bases). Trimming pared 5 bases from V and 5 bases from J, leaving 9 bases between. The CDR3 totals 12 residues. Germline CDR1 and CDR2: SEHNR and FQNEAQ (reference sequence).

The chain couples TRBV7-2 to TRBJ1-5; D gene unclear. Trimming removed 0 bases at V and 3 bases at J, with 12 bases between. The germline V gene encodes CDR1 SGHTA and CDR2 FQGNSA. This CDR3 spans 16 amino acids. CDR3 sequence reads: CASSLAPGGHNQPQHF. CDR3 nucleotides: TGTGCCAGCAGCTTAGCCCCCGGCGGTCACAATCAGCCCCAGCATTTT. The full variable domain, in which reference TRBV7-2 and TRBJ1-5 provide the parts outside the CDR3, is GAGVSQSPSNKVTEKGKDVELRCDPISGHTALYWYRQSLGQGLEFLIYFQGNSAPDKSGLPSDRFSAERTGGSVSTLTIQRTQQEDSAVYLCASSLAPGGHNQPQHFGDGTRLSIL.

This clonotype was seen at least ten times. This chain connects TRBV7-2 to TRBJ2-5; the D gene is possibly TRBD2 (5 bases). This CDR3 has 14 amino acids. V gave up 5 bases and J gave up 1 base, with 11 bases separating them. Germline V gives CDR1 SGHTA, CDR2 FQGNSA. CDR3 sequence (DNA): TGTGCCAGCAGCCCGGAGGTGGCCCAAGAGACCCAGTACTTC. Amino acid sequence: CASSPEVAQETQYF.

This clonotype has more than one count but fewer than ten. The rearrangement joins TRBV20-1 to TRBJ2-7; 9 bases fit TRBD2. Trimming removed 8 bases from V and 0 bases from J; junction bases left unmatched: 2. The CDR3 is 12 amino acids. Germline assignment: CDR1 DFQATT and CDR2 SNEGSKA (reference sequence). The CDR3 DNA sequence: TGCAGTTTTAGCGGGAGCTCCTACGAGCAGTACTTC. It is translated as CSFSGSSYEQYF.

This chain connects TRBV2 to TRBJ1-2, with D perhaps TRBD1 (5 bases). CDR1 is SNHLY, CDR2 FYNNEI, per germline. V was pared by 5 bases and J by 5 bases, with 21 bases between. The length of the CDR3 is 16 residues. CDR3 protein: CASSTHADGDRYGYTF. The CDR3, as DNA: TGTGCCAGCAGTACCCACGCGGACGGTGACAGATATGGCTACACCTTC. Combining the CDR3 with reference TRBV2 and TRBJ1-2 gives the whole variable domain EPEVTQTPSHQVTQMGQEVILRCVPISNHLYFYWYRQILGQKVEFLVSFYNNEISEKSEIFDDQFSVERPDGSNFTLKIRSTKLEDSAMYFCASSTHADGDRYGYTFGSGTRLTVV.

This clonotype has a count of ten or more. The chain combines TRBV7-8 with TRBJ2-1, with a tentative D call TRBD1 (6 bases). Germline loops: CDR1 SGHVS, CDR2 FQNEAQ. The V end lost 3 bases, the J end lost 1 base, and 16 bases lay between the germline ends. The CDR3 runs to 17 residues. In nucleotides, the CDR3 is TGTGCCAGCAGCTTTTTCTGGTCAGGGGCTTCCTACAATGAGCAGTTCTTC. Its protein product is CASSFFWSGASYNEQFF.

The chain links TRBV18 to TRBJ2-5; 7 bases map to TRBD2. CDR1 is KGHSH and CDR2 is LQKENI in the germline V gene. The junction had 2 bases not matched to a gene; V was cut back by 1 base and J by 0 bases. This CDR3 has 15 amino acids. The CDR3 loop reads CASSPQREYQETQYF. In DNA form, the CDR3 reads TGTGCCAGCTCACCACAGCGGGAATACCAAGAGACCCAGTACTTC.

V is TRBV2 and J is TRBJ2-7, with TRBD2 identical over 10 bases. The J segment lost 2 bases and the V segment lost 6 bases, leaving 7 bases of the junction unmatched. The CDR3 runs 15 residues. The germline V gene encodes CDR1 SNHLY and CDR2 FYNNEI. Here the CDR3 reads CASRDPSGGPYEQYF. As DNA, the CDR3 is TGTGCCAGCAGGGATCCTAGCGGGGGACCCTACGAGCAGTACTTC.

In its sample, this clonotype was seen many times. This sequence joins TRBV7-2 and TRBJ2-5; D gene unclear. This CDR3 has 15 amino acids. Germline values: CDR1 SGHTA, CDR2 FQGNSA. V was trimmed by 1 base and J by 5 bases, leaving 14 bases between them. Written as DNA, the CDR3 is TGTGCCAGCAGCTTAGGTGTGTCCGCCGTGGAGACCCAGTACTTC. It codes for CASSLGVSAVETQYF.

This chain joins TRBV19 and TRBJ2-1, with D possibly being TRBD1 or TRBD2 (5 bases each). With 5 bases removed from V and 4 bases from J, the gap between germline ends came to 12 bases. The CDR3 extends over 14 amino acids. Per germline, CDR1 LNHDA and CDR2 SQIVND (reference sequence). CDR3 coding DNA: TGTGCCAGTAGTCCGGGACCACAATACAATGAGCAGTTCTTC. Translation: CASSPGPQYNEQFF.

This clonotype has ten or more counts. V is TRBV12-3 or TRBV12-4 and J is TRBJ2-1, with 13 bases that match TRBD2. V trimming: 6 bases; J trimming: 7 bases; junction bases outside the gene matches: 6. CDR3 length: 15 amino acids. CDR3 amino acids: CASSPGLAGLNEQFF. Written as DNA, the CDR3 is TGTGCCAGCAGCCCGGGACTAGCGGGGTTAAATGAGCAGTTCTTC.

The J gene is TRBJ1-1, the V gene TRBV7-2; D is perhaps TRBD1 (6 bases). V gave up 5 bases and J gave up 4 bases, with 17 bases separating them. Germline V CDR1 and CDR2: SGHTA, FQGNSA. The CDR3 has 15 residues. The CDR3 loop reads CASSPIRGFSTEAFF. For the CDR3, the DNA is TGTGCCAGCAGCCCGATCAGGGGTTTTAGCACTGAAGCTTTCTTT.

This clonotype showed up many times. As DNA, the CDR3 is TGTGCCATCAGCGGGGGACAGAGGTACAATGAGCAGTTCTTC. It yields the protein CAISGGQRYNEQFF. The chain employs TRBV10-3 and TRBJ2-1; perhaps TRBD1 as D (7 bases). CDR3 size: 14 residues. The V end lost 6 bases, the J end lost 4 bases, and 13 bases lay between the germline ends. Germline CDR1 is ENHRY and CDR2 is SYGVKD.

Only a few counts were recorded for this clonotype. CDR3 residues: CATTGQGKETQYF. Here the CDR3 DNA reads TGTGCCACCACGGGACAGGGGAAAGAGACCCAGTACTTC. The chain uses TRBV2 and TRBJ2-5, with 10 positions matching TRBD1. The germline V gene has CDR1 SNHLY and CDR2 FYNNEI. This CDR3 region has 13 residues. Trimming removed 10 bases from V and 3 bases from J; junction bases left unmatched: 5. The full variable domain, rest sourced from reference TRBV2 and TRBJ2-5, is EPEVTQTPSHQVTQMGQEVILRCVPISNHLYFYWYRQILGQKVEFLVSFYNNEISEKSEIFDDQFSVERPDGSNFTLKIRSTKLEDSAMYFCATTGQGKETQYFGPGTRLLVL.